This T cell receptor beta chain appears in the sequencing data of a study of T cells in Graves' hyperthyroidism and ophthalmopathy. Study-wide results and caveats: Blood also held most thyroid clonotypes expanded beyond 0.001.

RNA transcripts yielded amplified TCR beta CDR3 regions. First-round RT-PCR targeting the TCR CDR3 was performed with the HTBI primer set. MiXCR was run by TCRdb on the multiplex PCR reads, yielding one entry per CDR3 protein. The repertoire holds around 340,000 distinct CDR3 sequences, with 21% as singletons. Hyperthyroidism in the patients, aged 18 to 65, was newly diagnosed and under 2 months in duration. Reasons for excluding patients were uncontrolled infection, other autoimmune disease, pregnancy or lactation. In its sample, this clonotype was seen many times. Antigen unknown. This CDR3 has 20 residues. Germline V gene sequence: CDR1 MNHNS, CDR2 SASEGT. Unmatched junction bases numbered 17, after V lost 5 bases and J lost 0 bases.

The source is a woman in her 50s with Graves' hyperthyroidism. Sequences were obtained from blood. This sequence joins TRBV6-1 and TRBJ1-5, with 9 bases identical to TRBD1. CDR3 in DNA: TGTGCCAGCAGTCTACGTTATCCGGGACAGGGCTTGTATAGCAATCAGCCCCAGCATTTT. Protein: CASSLRYPGQGLYSNQPQHF.